A selection of T cell receptor beta chains follows, all from one sample in a study of blood T cells in healthy people across ages. TCRdb reanalysed the 5' RACE reads using MiXCR and keeps one entry per CDR3 protein. The sample comprises about 1,400,000 distinct CDR3 sequences, 55% to 75% of which are singletons, and 5% to 7% rests with the top ten. The sample was blood. The receptors were gathered from a man aged 18 to 29 in good health. Both conserved end residues are part of each CDR3.

V gene	J gene	CDR3 protein
TRBV2	TRBJ1-2	CASSIDPGRSNYGYTF
TRBV6-6	TRBJ2-7	CASSYVGAGEQYF
TRBV20-1	TRBJ1-1	CSARDPSNRGHTEAFF
TRBV27	TRBJ1-1	CASSYHRGIEAFF
TRBV5-1	TRBJ2-1	CASSVRLDSYNEQFF
TRBV2	TRBJ1-2	CASSSPGQGSWGYTF
TRBV5-1	TRBJ2-7	CASSGGTARTYEQYF
TRBV9	TRBJ2-7	CASSDHPTAGSYEQYF
TRBV4-3	TRBJ2-5	CASSRTLRGEIQETQYF
TRBV5-8	TRBJ2-7	CASSWTSGGFGSYEQYF
TRBV15	TRBJ2-3	CATFGANTQYF
TRBV29-1	TRBJ2-7	CSATSGTYEQYF
TRBV7-9	TRBJ2-3	CASSLAGRIRTDTQYF
TRBV4-3	TRBJ1-4	CASSQERELFF
TRBV30	TRBJ2-2	CAWSLVRPDGELFF
TRBV30	TRBJ1-1	CAWSVEGGGTEAFF
TRBV12-3/TRBV12-4	TRBJ1-3	CASSLEPGNTIYF
TRBV29-1	TRBJ2-1	CSVCPGGPFFCHEQFF
TRBV10-3	TRBJ2-7	CAISGGETYEQYF
TRBV27	TRBJ2-3	CASSPRDSPPDTQYF
TRBV29-1	TRBJ1-2	CSVRGPVRSGGYTF
TRBV4-2	TRBJ2-5	CASSQGVGYQETQYF
TRBV7-2	TRBJ2-1	CASSLSSGANNEQFF
TRBV20-1	TRBJ2-3	CSEIGLAGRSTQYF